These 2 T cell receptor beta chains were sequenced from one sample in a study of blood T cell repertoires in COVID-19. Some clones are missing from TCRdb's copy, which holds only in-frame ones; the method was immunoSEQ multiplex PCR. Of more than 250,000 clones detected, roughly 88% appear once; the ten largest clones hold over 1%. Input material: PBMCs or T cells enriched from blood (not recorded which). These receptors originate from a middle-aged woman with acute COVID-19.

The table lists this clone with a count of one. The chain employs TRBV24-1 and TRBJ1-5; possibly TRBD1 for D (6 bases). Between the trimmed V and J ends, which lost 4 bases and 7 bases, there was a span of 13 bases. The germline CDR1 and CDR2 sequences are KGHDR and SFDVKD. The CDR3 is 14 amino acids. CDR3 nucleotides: TGTGCCACCAGTGAAACAGGGATAGGGCAGCCCCAGCATTTT. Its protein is CATSETGIGQPQHF.

Written as DNA, the CDR3 is TGTGCCAGCAGCCAAGGAGCGGGAGGTGGCTACGAGCAGTACGTC. The encoded protein is CASSQGAGGGYEQYV. This chain uses TRBV3-1 (or the pseudogene TRBV3-2) with TRBJ2-7; TRBD2 matches 9 bases. Germline values: CDR1 LGHDT, CDR2 YNNKEL (reference sequence). Trimming removed 1 base from V and 3 bases from J; junction bases left unmatched: 4. The CDR3 length is 15 residues.